The clone carrying this TCR beta chain has just one count. Germline lookup yields CDR1 LNHDA and CDR2 SQIVND (reference sequence). Trimming removed 5 bases from V and 14 bases from J; junction bases left unmatched: 10. CDR3 length equals 12 residues. The data were taken from a study of T cells in Graves' hyperthyroidism and ophthalmopathy. Patients between 18 and 65 years old had hyperthyroidism, newly diagnosed and lasting under 2 months. Every diagnosis used clinical symptoms, serum thyroxine and TRAb, thyroid ultrasound and orbital computed tomography. RNA transcripts served as the template for amplifying TCR beta CDR3 regions. In the first-round RT-PCR of the TCR CDR3, the HTBI primer set was used. TCRdb fed the multiplex PCR reads into MiXCR, producing one record per CDR3 protein. The sample lists about 690,000 distinct CDR3 sequences, roughly 17% occurring once.

The genes are TRBV19 and TRBJ1-2; 8 bases match TRBD1. The TCR was taken from a man aged 50-59 years with Graves' hyperthyroidism. What was sequenced was blood. As DNA, the CDR3 is TGTGCCAGTAGTTGGTCGAGACAGGGGCGGACCTTC. It codes for CASSWSRQGRTF.